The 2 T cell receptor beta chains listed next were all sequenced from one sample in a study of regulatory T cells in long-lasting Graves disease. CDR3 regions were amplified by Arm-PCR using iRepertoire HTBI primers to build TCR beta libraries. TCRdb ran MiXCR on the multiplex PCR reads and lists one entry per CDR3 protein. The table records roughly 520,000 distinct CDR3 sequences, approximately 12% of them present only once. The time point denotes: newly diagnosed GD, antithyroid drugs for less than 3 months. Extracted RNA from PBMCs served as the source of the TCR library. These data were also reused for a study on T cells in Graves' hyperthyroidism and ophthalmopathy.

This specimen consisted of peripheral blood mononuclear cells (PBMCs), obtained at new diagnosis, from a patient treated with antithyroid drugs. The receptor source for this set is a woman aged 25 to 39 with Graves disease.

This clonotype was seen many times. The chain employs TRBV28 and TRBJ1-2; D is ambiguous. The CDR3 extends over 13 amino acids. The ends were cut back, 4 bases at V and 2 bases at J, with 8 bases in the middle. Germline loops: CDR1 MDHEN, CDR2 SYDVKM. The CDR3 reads CASSSGWNYGYTF. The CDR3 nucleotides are TGTGCCAGCAGTTCGGGATGGAACTATGGCTACACCTTC.

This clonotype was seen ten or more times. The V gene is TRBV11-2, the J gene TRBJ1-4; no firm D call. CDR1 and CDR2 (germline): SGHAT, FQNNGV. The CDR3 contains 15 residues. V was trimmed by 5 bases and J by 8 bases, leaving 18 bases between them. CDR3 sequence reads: CASSRGLKGGEKLFF. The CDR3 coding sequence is TGTGCCAGCAGCCGCGGACTCAAGGGCGGCGAAAAACTGTTTTTT.